These T cell receptor beta chains were read from a single sample in a study of PD-L1 blockade in urothelial cancer. Produced via immunoSEQ multiplex PCR; TCRdb's table is partial and in-frame only. The sample yields tens of thousands of clones, roughly 79% seen once. Sequencing used PBMCs, obtained around atezolizumab (anti-PD-L1) treatment. These receptors were taken from a man aged 65-85 years with urothelial cancer. CDR3s include the opening cysteine and the closing phenylalanine or tryptophan. The D gene is left open where the match is weak. A row's size may be missing; if present it is once, few, many or a size class.

-	TRBV5-6	-	TRBJ2-7	CASSLGGLGEQYF	TGTGCCAGCAGCTTAGGGGGTCTCGGCGAGCAGTACTTC
-	TRBV15	TRBD1	TRBJ2-1	CATSRGVGQGNNEQFF	TGTGCCACCAGCAGAGGTGTGGGACAGGGGAACAATGAGCAGTTCTTC
few	TRBV14	-	TRBJ2-1	CASSQTRDWGNEQFF	TGTGCCAGCAGCCAAACCCGGGACTGGGGGAATGAGCAGTTCTTC
-	TRBV4-2	-	TRBJ2-1	CASSQEYRTYNEQFF	TGTGCCAGCAGCCAAGAATACAGAACCTACAATGAGCAGTTCTTC
-	TRBV4-2	TRBD1	TRBJ2-3	CASSPGTDADTQYF	TGTGCCAGCAGCCCGGGGACAGACGCAGATACGCAGTATTTT
-	TRBV13	TRBD1	TRBJ1-2	CASSLSGTGHTSNYGYTF	TGTGCCAGCAGCTTATCCGGGACAGGGCATACTTCTAACTATGGCTACACCTTC
-	TRBV9	-	TRBJ1-1	CASSVRSVVTEAFF	TGTGCCAGCAGCGTACGGAGTGTGGTCACTGAAGCTTTCTTT
few	TRBV21-1	-	TRBJ2-7	CASNDRGFYEQYF	TGTGCCAGCAACGATCGGGGATTCTACGAGCAGTACTTC
-	TRBV7-2	TRBD1	TRBJ1-2	CASSTQTGLKDGYTF	TGTGCCAGCAGCACTCAGACAGGGTTAAAGGATGGCTACACCTTC
-	TRBV10-3	-	TRBJ2-5	CAISNKETQYF	TGTGCCATCAGTAACAAAGAGACCCAGTACTTC
-	TRBV6-1	-	TRBJ1-3	CASSMLNTIYF	TGTGCCAGCAGCATGTTAAACACCATATATTTT
few	TRBV4-3	-	TRBJ2-1	CASSQGGASYNEQFF	TGCGCCAGCAGCCAAGGCGGGGCATCCTACAATGAGCAGTTCTTC
-	TRBV7-3	TRBD1	TRBJ2-1	CASSVQGSEQFF	TGTGCCAGCAGTGTACAGGGGAGTGAGCAGTTCTTC
-	TRBV29-1	TRBD2	TRBJ2-5	CSVGATSGFQETQYF	TGCAGCGTTGGAGCGACTAGCGGGTTCCAAGAGACCCAGTACTTC
-	TRBV4-1	TRBD1	TRBJ2-1	CASSSPTGNNEQFF	TGCGCCAGCAGCTCTCCGACAGGGAACAATGAGCAGTTCTTC
-	TRBV9	-	TRBJ1-1	CASSAFGVGSSEAFF	TGTGCCAGCAGTGCTTTCGGGGTCGGGTCCAGTGAAGCTTTCTTT
once	TRBV11-3	-	TRBJ2-3	CASSLGAADTQYF	TGTGCCAGCAGCTTAGGGGCCGCCGATACGCAGTATTTT
-	TRBV7-6	-	TRBJ2-1	CASSIQESSYNEQFF	TGTGCCAGCAGTATACAGGAGTCCTCCTACAATGAGCAGTTCTTC
-	TRBV9	TRBD1	TRBJ1-3	CASSADLPGTDTGNTIYF	TGTGCCAGCAGCGCTGACCTACCCGGGACAGATACTGGAAACACCATATATTTT
once	TRBV19	-	TRBJ2-4	CASRTTAGARQYF	TGTGCCAGTCGAACCACCGCGGGGGCGAGGCAGTACTTC
-	TRBV15	TRBD1	TRBJ1-2	CATSREQGHYGYTF	TGTGCCACCAGCAGGGAACAGGGGCACTATGGCTACACCTTC
-	TRBV5-1	-	TRBJ1-3	CASSIEGRENTIYF	TGCGCCAGCAGCATTGAGGGTAGAGAAAACACCATATATTTT
many	TRBV5-1	-	TRBJ2-3	CASSTGTISTDTQYF	TGCGCCAGCAGCACCGGGACAATTAGCACAGATACGCAGTATTTT
-	TRBV11-2	-	TRBJ2-5	CASTLPGQETQYF	TGTGCCAGCACCCTCCCGGGGCAAGAGACCCAGTACTTC
-	TRBV5-1	TRBD1	TRBJ1-1	CASSPDRLNTEAFF	TGCGCCAGCAGCCCGGACAGGCTGAACACTGAAGCTTTCTTT
-	TRBV9	TRBD1	TRBJ1-4	CASSPRQGTNEKLFF	TGTGCCAGCAGCCCAAGACAGGGGACTAATGAAAAACTGTTTTTT
once	TRBV30	TRBD1	TRBJ2-2	CAWIRDRGPGELFF	TGTGCCTGGATCCGGGACAGGGGCCCCGGGGAGCTGTTTTTT
-	TRBV5-1	-	TRBJ2-3	CASSLVTGGTDTQYF	TGCGCCAGCAGCTTGGTTACGGGGGGCACAGATACGCAGTATTTT
-	TRBV5-4	-	TRBJ2-3	CASSLAGTDTQYF	TGTGCCAGCAGCTTGGCCGGCACAGATACGCAGTATTTT
-	TRBV28	TRBD1	TRBJ2-7	CASSFSGQGLGEQYF	TGTGCCAGCAGTTTTTCGGGACAGGGCCTTGGAGAGCAGTACTTC
once	TRBV9	-	TRBJ2-5	CASSVAPDSQETQYF	TGTGCCAGCAGCGTAGCTCCTGACTCCCAAGAGACCCAGTACTTC
-	TRBV11-2	-	TRBJ1-2	CASSLGDIYGYTF	TGTGCCAGCAGCTTAGGGGACATCTATGGCTACACCTTC
-	TRBV19	-	TRBJ1-4	CASSTTATNEKLFF	TGTGCCAGTAGTACAACAGCAACTAATGAAAAACTGTTTTTT
-	TRBV13	TRBD1	TRBJ1-4	CASSLDRGLANEKLFF	TGTGCCAGCAGCTTAGACAGGGGGCTGGCTAATGAAAAACTGTTTTTT
-	TRBV5-8	TRBD2	TRBJ2-5	CASSRGGLETQYF	TGTGCCAGCAGCCGCGGGGGGCTAGAGACCCAGTACTTC
-	TRBV7-2	TRBD2	TRBJ2-5	CASSLAGLVKETQYF	TGTGCCAGCAGCTTAGCTGGACTAGTAAAAGAGACCCAGTACTTC
-	TRBV7-9	TRBD2	TRBJ2-7	CASSQESGNTYEQYF	TGTGCCAGCAGCCAAGAAAGCGGGAATACCTACGAGCAGTACTTC